This TCR beta chain was sequenced in a study of control samples from healthy donors and cancer patients. Germline CDR1 reads SEHNR; CDR2 reads FQNEAQ (reference sequence). The V and J ends lost 11 bases and 2 bases respectively, with 16 bases between them. The CDR3 runs 13 residues. This table comes from immunoSEQ multiplex PCR, and its TCRdb copy is limited to in-frame clones, with some not included. The repertoire consists of about 170,000 clones, with around 93% occurring once and the leading ten covering over 4%. This chain joins TRBV7-9 and TRBJ2-7; tentative D call: TRBD1 (6 bases). The sequence was collected from a woman aged 55-75 years in good health. Sequenced: blood. CDR3 DNA: TGTGCCGGACGCCCCGGGACAACCTACGAGCAGTACTTC. Translated: CAGRPGTTYEQYF.